The rows below give T cell receptor beta chains drawn from one sample of a study of T cell responses to AZD1222 COVID-19 vaccine. Sequencing was performed with immunoSEQ multiplex PCR; in TCRdb, only in-frame clones are kept and a portion is missing. Here the sample spans 94,000 or so clones, roughly 90% being singletons. This sample comprised peripheral blood, obtained on day 0 of AZD1222 vaccination. Receptors originate from an adult in good health. Both conserved end residues are part of each CDR3. Fields, in order: clone size, D gene, V gene, J gene, CDR3 protein, CDR3 DNA. The D gene is left open where the match is weak. Size is omitted from some rows. Given values are once, few, many or a class for expanded clones.

.	TRBD2	TRBV5-1	TRBJ2-7	CASSSGLAGMSEQYF	TGCGCCAGCAGCTCCGGACTAGCGGGAATGTCCGAGCAGTACTTC
.	.	TRBV9	TRBJ2-1	CASSVEILAGRNEQFF	TGTGCCAGCAGCGTGGAGATCCTGGCTGGACGGAATGAGCAGTTCTTC
.	TRBD1	TRBV5-5	TRBJ2-5	CASSSRDSQETQYF	TGTGCCAGCAGCTCCCGGGACAGCCAAGAGACCCAGTACTTC
once	.	TRBV19	TRBJ1-2	CASSSPGRRANYGYTF	TGTGCCAGTAGTTCCCCCGGCCGACGCGCTAACTATGGCTACACCTTC
.	TRBD1	TRBV6-5	TRBJ2-1	CASSLTGNEQFF	TGTGCCAGCAGCCTGACAGGGAATGAGCAGTTCTTC
.	.	TRBV7-2	TRBJ2-3	CASSLAPRGTDTQYF	TGTGCCAGCAGCTTAGCGCCGAGGGGCACAGATACGCAGTATTTT
few	.	TRBV7-8	TRBJ2-7	CASSPRQGPSYEQYF	TGTGCCAGCAGCCCTAGGCAGGGGCCCTCCTACGAGCAGTACTTC
once	.	TRBV6-5	TRBJ1-5	CASSYSGLLRDQPQHF	TGTGCCAGCAGTTACTCGGGGTTGTTAAGGGATCAGCCCCAGCATTTT
.	.	TRBV9	TRBJ2-2	CASGRRGAEYTGELFF	TGTGCCAGCGGGAGGAGGGGAGCGGAGTACACCGGGGAGCTGTTTTTT
.	TRBD1	TRBV2	TRBJ2-4	CASRTTGGRENIQYF	TGTGCCAGCAGGACTACAGGGGGCAGGGAAAACATTCAGTACTTC
.	TRBD1	TRBV5-6	TRBJ1-2	CASSKIGQGVEGYTF	TGTGCCAGCAGCAAAATAGGACAGGGAGTAGAGGGCTACACCTTC
.	TRBD1	TRBV19	TRBJ2-2	CASSNLITGGRTGELFF	TGTGCCAGTAGCAACCTCATTACAGGGGGTCGAACCGGGGAGCTGTTTTTT
.	TRBD1	TRBV5-6	TRBJ1-1	CASSLPGQGARDTEAFF	TGTGCCAGCAGCTTGCCGGGACAGGGGGCGAGGGACACTGAAGCTTTCTTT
.	.	TRBV28	TRBJ2-6	CASRFAYKGVSGANVLTF	TGTGCCAGCAGGTTCGCCTACAAGGGTGTCTCTGGGGCCAACGTCCTGACTTTC
.	.	TRBV2	TRBJ1-6	CASSESGAGSPLHF	TGTGCCAGCAGTGAGAGTGGTGCAGGGTCACCCCTCCACTTT
.	.	TRBV19	TRBJ1-1	CASSLTRNTEAFF	TGTGCCAGTAGTCTAACCCGGAACACTGAAGCTTTCTTT
.	TRBD2	TRBV5-6	TRBJ2-7	CASSLSGSSYEQYF	TGTGCCAGCAGCTTAAGCGGGAGCTCCTACGAGCAGTACTTC
.	TRBD1	TRBV7-9	TRBJ2-7	CASSLTNRGNYEQYF	TGTGCCAGCAGCCTAACCAACAGGGGCAACTACGAGCAGTACTTC
.	TRBD2	TRBV14	TRBJ2-1	CASSQWGGSPVRNEQFF	TGTGCCAGCAGCCAATGGGGCGGGAGCCCAGTACGGAATGAGCAGTTCTTC
.	.	TRBV9	TRBJ2-2	CASSVVTTGELFF	TGTGCCAGCAGCGTAGTAACCACCGGGGAGCTGTTTTTT
.	.	TRBV7-2	TRBJ2-1	CASSLAGAGYNEQFF	TGTGCCAGCAGCTTAGCGGGAGCGGGCTACAATGAGCAGTTCTTC
few	TRBD1	TRBV28	TRBJ1-5	CASADRGNQPQHF	TGTGCCAGCGCGGACAGGGGCAATCAGCCCCAGCATTTT
.	TRBD2	TRBV7-9	TRBJ2-1	CASSLARGLFNEQFF	TGTGCCAGCAGCTTAGCGAGGGGACTATTCAATGAGCAGTTCTTC
.	.	TRBV19	TRBJ1-6	CASMPEWGNHSPLHF	TGTGCCAGTATGCCGGAGTGGGGGAACCATTCACCCCTCCACTTT
once	TRBD1	TRBV19	TRBJ2-7	CASSMTGAYEQYF	TGTGCCAGTAGTATGACAGGGGCCTACGAGCAGTACTTC
.	.	TRBV6-2/TRBV6-3	TRBJ1-3	CANSYRGLKTGNTIYF	TGTGCCAACAGTTACCGGGGACTAAAAACTGGAAACACCATATATTTT
.	.	TRBV5-1	TRBJ2-2	CASSLPPPNTGELFF	TGCGCCAGCAGCTTGCCCCCTCCGAACACCGGGGAGCTGTTTTTT
.	.	TRBV12-3/TRBV12-4	TRBJ1-2	CASSLWGNYGYTF	TGTGCCAGCAGCCTATGGGGTAACTATGGCTACACCTTC
.	.	TRBV7-3	TRBJ2-1	CASSLDPVNEQFF	TGTGCCAGCAGCTTGGACCCCGTGAATGAGCAGTTCTTC
once	.	TRBV9	TRBJ2-3	CASSVDALSDTQYF	TGTGCCAGCAGCGTAGACGCTTTGTCGGATACGCAGTATTTT
.	.	TRBV14	TRBJ2-2	CASSQSRGMNTGELFF	TGTGCCAGCAGCCAAAGTCGGGGGATGAACACCGGGGAGCTGTTTTTT
.	TRBD2	TRBV11-1	TRBJ2-1	CASSTLAGGSYNEQFF	TGTGCCAGCAGCACCCTAGCGGGGGGCTCCTACAATGAGCAGTTCTTC
.	TRBD1	TRBV7-3	TRBJ2-5	CASSSDRDATQYF	TGTGCCAGCAGTTCGGACAGGGACGCGACCCAGTACTTC
once	TRBD1	TRBV6-5	TRBJ1-1	CASSPRQGLSEAFF	TGTGCCAGCAGTCCCCGACAGGGCTTATCTGAAGCTTTCTTT
.	TRBD2	TRBV19	TRBJ2-1	CASSIRVGAGGINEQFF	TGTGCCAGTAGTATTAGGGTAGGAGCGGGAGGTATCAATGAGCAGTTCTTC
once	.	TRBV9	TRBJ2-1	CASSVDGSRGDEQFF	TGTGCCAGCAGCGTAGACGGGAGCCGCGGTGATGAGCAGTTCTTC
.	.	TRBV4-1	TRBJ2-7	CASTDYEQYF	TGCGCCAGCACCGACTACGAGCAGTACTTC
.	.	TRBV19	TRBJ2-3	CASSYTLTDTQYF	TGTGCCAGTAGCTATACGCTCACAGATACGCAGTATTTT
.	TRBD2	TRBV5-1	TRBJ2-1	CASSWTSGSLPSYNEQFF	TGCGCCAGCAGCTGGACTAGCGGGAGCCTCCCTAGTTACAATGAGCAGTTCTTC
.	TRBD1	TRBV19	TRBJ2-5	CASSKGGWETQYF	TGTGCCAGTAGTAAAGGGGGCTGGGAGACCCAGTACTTC
once	.	TRBV19	TRBJ2-1	CASSIGFEQFF	TGTGCCAGTAGTATAGGGTTTGAGCAGTTCTTC
.	.	TRBV7-9	TRBJ2-4	CASSLGSVLAKNIQYF	TGTGCCAGCAGCTTAGGGTCGGTTTTAGCCAAAAACATTCAGTACTTC
.	TRBD1	TRBV28	TRBJ2-7	CASNSGTGGEQYF	TGTGCCAGCAACTCCGGGACAGGAGGCGAGCAGTACTTC
.	.	TRBV19	TRBJ2-5	CASSPIQGHQETQYF	TGTGCCAGTTCGCCGATTCAGGGTCACCAAGAGACCCAGTACTTC
.	TRBD1	TRBV5-1	TRBJ1-2	CASSPRTGKTGGYTF	TGCGCCAGCAGCCCGCGGACAGGGAAGACCGGTGGCTACACCTTC
.	.	TRBV30	TRBJ2-3	CAWSVRPMGTQYF	TGTGCCTGGAGTGTCCGACCCATGGGTACGCAGTATTTT
.	.	TRBV30	TRBJ2-5	CAWTWETQETQYF	TGTGCCTGGACATGGGAGACCCAAGAGACCCAGTACTTC
once	.	TRBV6-5	TRBJ1-4	CASRPPGATNEKLFF	TGTGCCAGCAGACCTCCAGGGGCGACTAATGAAAAACTGTTTTTT
few	TRBD1	TRBV5-1	TRBJ1-2	CASSDNTGTGGYGYTF	TGCGCCAGCAGCGACAATACCGGGACAGGGGGATATGGCTACACCTTC
once	TRBD1	TRBV5-6	TRBJ1-4	CASSSTGGDEKLFF	TGTGCCAGCAGCTCGACAGGGGGAGATGAAAAACTGTTTTTT
.	.	TRBV7-2	TRBJ2-7	CASSPQGLSYEQYF	TGTGCCAGCAGCCCTCAGGGACTTAGCTACGAGCAGTACTTC